Listed below are T cell receptor beta chains from one sample, sequenced in a study of blood T cell repertoires in COVID-19. TCRdb keeps only in-frame clones here, not all; method: immunoSEQ multiplex PCR. The sample shows 190,000 or so clones, roughly 84% of them seen only once. The specimen sequenced was peripheral blood. The receptors here all came from a woman at least 80 years old with acute or convalescent COVID-19. Each CDR3 is given with its conserved first and last residue.

V,CDR3
TRBV9,CASSVAGPGTEAFF
TRBV6-1,CASSEEAQVKKHF
TRBV2,CASRRGPNEKLFF
TRBV6-2/TRBV6-3,CASSYLLDRGVTEAFF
TRBV10-3,CAISDDRVSIGNTIYF
TRBV11-2,CASSAAGTAIYGYTF
TRBV6-5,CASRRGGDQETQYF
TRBV2,CASSPRTGEDSPLHF
TRBV7-2,CASSLERGREQYF
TRBV7-2,CASSLVGTSGNTDTQYF
TRBV19,CASNSGNPNQPQHF